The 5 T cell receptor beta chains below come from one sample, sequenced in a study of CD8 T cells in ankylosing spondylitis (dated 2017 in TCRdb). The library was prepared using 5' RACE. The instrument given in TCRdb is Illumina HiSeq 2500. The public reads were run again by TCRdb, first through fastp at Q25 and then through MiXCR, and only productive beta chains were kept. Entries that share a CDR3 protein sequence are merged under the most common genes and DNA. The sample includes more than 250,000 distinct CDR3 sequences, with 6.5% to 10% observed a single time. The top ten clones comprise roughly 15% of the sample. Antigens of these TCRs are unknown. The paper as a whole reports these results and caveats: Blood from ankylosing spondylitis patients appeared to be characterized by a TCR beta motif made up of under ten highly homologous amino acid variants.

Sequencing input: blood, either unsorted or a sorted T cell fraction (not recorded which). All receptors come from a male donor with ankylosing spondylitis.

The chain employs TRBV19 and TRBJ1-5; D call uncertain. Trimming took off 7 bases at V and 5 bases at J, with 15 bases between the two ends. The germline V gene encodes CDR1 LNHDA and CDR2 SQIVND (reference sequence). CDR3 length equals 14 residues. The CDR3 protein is CASTRQGTDQPQHF. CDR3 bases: TGTGCCAGTACTCGACAAGGCACCGATCAGCCCCAGCATTTT.

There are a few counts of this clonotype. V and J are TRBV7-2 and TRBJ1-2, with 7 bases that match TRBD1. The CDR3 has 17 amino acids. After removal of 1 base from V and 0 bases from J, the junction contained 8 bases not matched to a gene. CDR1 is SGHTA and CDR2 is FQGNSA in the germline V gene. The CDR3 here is CASSLGGTDGANYGYTF. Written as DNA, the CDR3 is TGTGCCAGCAGCTTAGGGGGGACAGATGGAGCTAACTATGGCTACACCTTC.

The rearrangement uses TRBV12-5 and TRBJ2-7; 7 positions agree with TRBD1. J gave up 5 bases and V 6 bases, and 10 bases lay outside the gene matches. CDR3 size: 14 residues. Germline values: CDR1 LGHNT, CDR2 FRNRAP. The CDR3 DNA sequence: TGTGCTAGTGGACATGAACAGGGGTGGAACGAGCAGTACTTC. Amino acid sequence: CASGHEQGWNEQYF.

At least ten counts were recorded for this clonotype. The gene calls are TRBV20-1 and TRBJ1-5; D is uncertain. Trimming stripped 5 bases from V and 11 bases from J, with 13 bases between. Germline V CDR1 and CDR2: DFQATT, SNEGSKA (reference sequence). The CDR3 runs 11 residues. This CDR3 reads CSAPFSGAQHF. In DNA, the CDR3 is TGCAGTGCTCCCTTTTCAGGTGCCCAGCATTTT.

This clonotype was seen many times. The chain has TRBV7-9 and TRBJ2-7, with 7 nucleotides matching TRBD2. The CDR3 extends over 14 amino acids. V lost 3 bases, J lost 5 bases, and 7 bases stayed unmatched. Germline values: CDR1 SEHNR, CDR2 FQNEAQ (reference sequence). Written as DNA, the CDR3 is TGTGCCAGCAGCTTGGCGGGAGTTGGTCACGAGCAGTACTTC. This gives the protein CASSLAGVGHEQYF.